The next 21 T cell receptor beta chains were all read from a single sample in a study of cytomegalovirus exposure and HLA in healthy donors. Primers for the PCR totalled 60 Vbeta and 13 Jbeta. TCRdb keeps only in-frame clones here, not all; method: immunoSEQ multiplex PCR. The sample consists of 150,000 to 200,000 clones, about four fifths of them appearing once. The sequenced material came from PBMCs. The source of these receptors is a man aged 18 to 29 in good health and CMV-seronegative.

A single count supports this clone. CDR3 amino acids: CASSSGSTDTQYF. CDR3 bases: TGCGCCAGCAGCTCGGGGTCCACAGATACGCAGTATTTT. The V gene is TRBV10-1, the J gene TRBJ2-3; TRBD2 is a possible D gene (5 bases). The V end was cut by 6 bases, the J end by 2 bases, with 9 bases between. The CDR3 covers 13 residues. The germline gives CDR1 WNHNN, CDR2 SYGVQD (reference sequence).

V gene TRBV2 combines with J gene TRBJ1-5; the D gene is possibly TRBD1 (5 bases). V lost 4 bases and J 0 bases, leaving 19 bases between the germline ends. The V gene's germline CDR1 is SNHLY and CDR2 FYNNEI. This CDR3 has 18 amino acids. Here the CDR3 reads CASSVPGLLGGSNQPQHF. CDR3 in DNA: TGTGCCAGCAGTGTCCCGGGACTCCTCGGGGGTAGCAATCAGCCCCAGCATTTT.

DNA for the CDR3: TGTGCCAGCACCAGTTTAAATAGAGGCGATGGCTACACCTTC. This sequence encodes CASTSLNRGDGYTF. This chain connects TRBV28 to TRBJ1-2; D remains ambiguous. The V end lost 7 bases, the J end lost 6 bases, and 18 bases lay between the germline ends. Per the germline V gene, CDR1 is MDHEN and CDR2 is SYDVKM. This CDR3 has 14 amino acids.

This sequence joins TRBV7-9 and TRBJ2-1; D unresolved. The CDR3 consists of 12 residues. The V and J ends lost 5 bases and 9 bases respectively, with 11 bases between them. The germline V gene encodes CDR1 SEHNR and CDR2 FQNEAQ (reference sequence). This CDR3 reads CASSPPVSEQFF. CDR3 DNA sequence: TGTGCCAGCAGCCCCCCCGTGTCTGAGCAGTTCTTC.

The CDR3 region has the DNA TGTGCCAGCAGTCCACACAGGGGCAGCACTGAAGCTTTCTTT. Its protein product is CASSPHRGSTEAFF. The J gene is TRBJ1-1, the V gene TRBV28; 7 bases fit TRBD1. The CDR3 contains 14 residues. The junction had 7 bases not matched to a gene; V was cut back by 5 bases and J by 4 bases. CDR1 and CDR2 (germline): MDHEN, SYDVKM.

The J gene is TRBJ1-2, the V gene TRBV10-2; D gene uncertain. This CDR3 has 15 residues. Trimming stripped 4 bases from V and 0 bases from J, with 12 bases between. CDR1 is WSHSY and CDR2 is SAAADI in the germline V gene. This CDR3 is CASSGWSETNYGYTF. CDR3 nucleotide sequence: TGCGCCAGCAGTGGTTGGTCAGAAACTAACTATGGCTACACCTTC.

J is TRBJ1-5 and V is TRBV7-9; D not resolved. The V and J ends lost 5 bases and 5 bases respectively, with 13 bases between them. The length of the CDR3 is 14 residues. Germline values: CDR1 SEHNR, CDR2 FQNEAQ (reference sequence). Here the CDR3 DNA reads TGTGCCAGCAGCGCCCCGGGGTACTATCAGCCCCAGCATTTT. This sequence encodes CASSAPGYYQPQHF. The full variable domain, with the rest looked up from reference TRBV7-9 and TRBJ1-5, is DTGVSQNPRHKITKRGQNVTFRCDPISEHNRLYWYRQTLGQGPEFLTYFQNEAQLEKSRLLSDRFSAERPKGSFSTLEIQRTEQGDSAMYLCASSAPGYYQPQHFGDGTRLSIL.

V usage is TRBV28 and J usage is TRBJ1-2; 7 nucleotides align to TRBD1. This CDR3 comprises 16 residues. The germline V gene has CDR1 MDHEN and CDR2 SYDVKM. The trim removed 5 bases at V and 2 bases at J, leaving 11 bases unmatched. CDR3 amino acids: CASSKEGQTLNYGYTF. The CDR3 coding sequence is TGTGCCAGCAGTAAAGAGGGACAGACCCTAAACTATGGCTACACCTTC.

J is TRBJ2-6 and V is TRBV7-8, with 7 bases lining up with TRBD2. The CDR3 has 18 amino acids. The germline gives CDR1 SGHVS, CDR2 FQNEAQ. V shed 6 bases, J shed 1 base, and the junction held 12 bases outside the gene matches. CDR3 nucleotide sequence: TGTGCCAGCAGGATGGGGGGGTTTATTATATCTGGGGCCAACGTCCTGACTTTC. Its protein product is CASRMGGFIISGANVLTF.

V is TRBV28 and J is TRBJ1-5; 8 nucleotides line up with TRBD1. The J segment lost 5 bases and the V segment lost 3 bases, leaving 3 bases of the junction unmatched. The germline CDR1 and CDR2 sequences are MDHEN and SYDVKM. There are 14 residues in the CDR3. CDR3 in amino acids: CASSLAGGYQPQHF. The DNA of the CDR3 is TGTGCCAGCAGTTTGGCAGGGGGCTATCAGCCCCAGCATTTT.

This clone was seen a single time. The gene calls are TRBV2 and TRBJ2-1, with TRBD2 matching over 7 bases. With V trimmed by 8 bases and J by 8 bases, 12 bases remained unmatched. From germline, CDR1 is SNHLY and CDR2 FYNNEI. The CDR3 consists of 14 residues. CDR3 sequence reads: CASSGTKLLDEQFF. Written as DNA, the CDR3 is TGTGCCAGCTCCGGGACTAAGCTTCTCGATGAGCAGTTCTTC.

This chain connects TRBV28 to TRBJ2-1; 11 bases align to TRBD2. The CDR3 contains 15 residues. CDR1 and CDR2 (germline): MDHEN, SYDVKM. Losses at the gene ends were 8 bases for V and 8 bases for J; bases not matched to a gene: 11. CDR3 sequence: CASRRLAGSKYEQFF. The CDR3 DNA is TGTGCCAGCCGAAGACTAGCGGGAAGTAAGTATGAGCAGTTCTTC.

The gene calls are TRBV2 and TRBJ1-2; 7 bases align to TRBD1. V shed 8 bases, J shed 7 bases, and the junction held 22 bases outside the gene matches. From germline, CDR1 is SNHLY and CDR2 FYNNEI. The CDR3 has 17 amino acids. The DNA of the CDR3 is TGTGCCAGCGAACCCGGTGAATTGGGGACAGACTATTTTGGCTACACCTTC. This encodes CASEPGELGTDYFGYTF.

The chain is built from TRBV19 and TRBJ2-7; TRBD1 matches at 7 bases. Germline V lookup: CDR1 LNHDA, CDR2 SQIVND (reference sequence). The ends lost 4 bases at V and 3 bases at J; junction bases unmatched: 3. The length of the CDR3 is 13 residues. The chain's CDR3 is CASSTGTDYEQYF. CDR3 coding DNA: TGTGCCAGTAGTACCGGGACAGACTACGAGCAGTACTTC.

This clone appeared a single time. This chain uses TRBV12-5 with TRBJ2-2; a possible D gene is TRBD1 (6 bases). Between the trimmed V and J ends, which lost 6 bases and 0 bases, there was a span of 11 bases. Germline lookup yields CDR1 LGHNT and CDR2 FRNRAP. This CDR3 region has 15 residues. CDR3 DNA: TGTGCTAGTGGCTCGGGACAAACGAACACCGGGGAGCTGTTTTTT. This codes for CASGSGQTNTGELFF.

The chain employs TRBV2 and TRBJ2-7, with a possible D match to TRBD1 (6 bases). Germline CDR1 SNHLY, CDR2 FYNNEI. V was trimmed by 6 bases and J by 3 bases, leaving 18 bases between them. CDR3 length equals 15 residues. CDR3 protein: CASRKDRLSGYEQYF. In DNA form, the CDR3 reads TGTGCCAGCAGGAAAGACAGGCTCTCGGGCTACGAGCAGTACTTC.

V gene TRBV6-6 combines with J gene TRBJ1-5, with 7 bases identical to TRBD1. Germline lookup yields CDR1 MNHNY and CDR2 SVGAGI (reference sequence). The CDR3 is 13 amino acids. V lost 6 bases to trimming and J lost 6 bases; unmatched junction nucleotides: 5. The CDR3 loop reads CASRPTGFQPQHF. In nucleotides, the CDR3 is TGTGCCAGCAGACCGACAGGGTTTCAGCCCCAGCATTTT.

The chain combines TRBV28 with TRBJ2-7, with 7 nucleotides matching TRBD1. After removal of 6 bases from V and 7 bases from J, the junction contained 15 bases not matched to a gene. The CDR3 is made up of 15 amino acids. CDR1 and CDR2 (germline): MDHEN, SYDVKM. The CDR3 region is CASSQASTGDREQYF. CDR3 nucleotides: TGTGCCAGCAGCCAAGCCTCAACAGGGGATCGGGAGCAGTACTTC.

J is TRBJ1-2 and V is TRBV5-1; D remains unclear. The germline V and J ends were trimmed by 0 bases and 2 bases, with 11 bases remaining between them. Germline V gene data show CDR1 as SGHRS and CDR2 as YFSETQ. The CDR3 contains 15 residues. The CDR3 loop reads CASSLDSYKNYGYTF. Written as DNA, the CDR3 is TGCGCCAGCAGCTTGGATTCTTACAAAAACTATGGCTACACCTTC.

The gene calls are TRBV5-1 and TRBJ2-3; 7 nucleotides agree with TRBD1. There are 15 residues in the CDR3. V lost 2 bases, J lost 6 bases, and 9 bases stayed unmatched. Germline loops: CDR1 SGHRS, CDR2 YFSETQ. The CDR3 DNA follows: TGCGCCAGCAGCTTAGGACAGGTAGTTGGGGATACGCAGTATTTT. Translating it yields CASSLGQVVGDTQYF.

This chain links TRBV5-4 with TRBJ2-1; TRBD2 aligns across 9 bases. V shed 3 bases, J shed 7 bases, and the junction held 5 bases outside the gene matches. The CDR3 has 14 residues. The germline V gene has CDR1 SGHNT and CDR2 YYREEE (reference sequence). For the CDR3, the DNA is TGTGCCAGCAGCTCAGCGGGAGGAACTAATGAGCAGTTCTTC. It codes for CASSSAGGTNEQFF.